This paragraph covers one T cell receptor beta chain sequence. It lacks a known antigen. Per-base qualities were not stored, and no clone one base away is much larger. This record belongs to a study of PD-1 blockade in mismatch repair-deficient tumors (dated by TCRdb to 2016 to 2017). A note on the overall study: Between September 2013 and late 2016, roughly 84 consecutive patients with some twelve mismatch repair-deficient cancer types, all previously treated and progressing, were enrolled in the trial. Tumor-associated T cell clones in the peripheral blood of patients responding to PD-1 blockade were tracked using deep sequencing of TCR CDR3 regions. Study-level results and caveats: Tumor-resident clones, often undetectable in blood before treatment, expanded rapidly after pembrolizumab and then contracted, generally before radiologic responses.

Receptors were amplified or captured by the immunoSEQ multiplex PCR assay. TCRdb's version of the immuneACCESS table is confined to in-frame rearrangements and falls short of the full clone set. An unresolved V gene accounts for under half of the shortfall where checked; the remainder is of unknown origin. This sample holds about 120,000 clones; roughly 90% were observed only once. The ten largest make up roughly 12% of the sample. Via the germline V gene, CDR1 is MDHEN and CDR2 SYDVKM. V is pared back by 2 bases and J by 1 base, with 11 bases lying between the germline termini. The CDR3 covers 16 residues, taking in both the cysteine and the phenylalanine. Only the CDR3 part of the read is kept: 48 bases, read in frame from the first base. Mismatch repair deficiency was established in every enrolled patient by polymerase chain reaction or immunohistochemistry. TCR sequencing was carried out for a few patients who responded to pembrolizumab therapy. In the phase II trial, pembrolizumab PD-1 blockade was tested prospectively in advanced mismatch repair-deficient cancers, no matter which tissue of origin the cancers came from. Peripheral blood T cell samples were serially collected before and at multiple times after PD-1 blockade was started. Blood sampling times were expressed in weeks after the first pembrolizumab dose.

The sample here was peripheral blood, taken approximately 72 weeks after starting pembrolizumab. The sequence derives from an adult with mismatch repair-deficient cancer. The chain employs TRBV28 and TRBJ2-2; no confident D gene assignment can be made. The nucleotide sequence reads TGTGCCAGCAGTTTACGTCTAGTTGTGAACACCGGGGAGCTGTTTTTT. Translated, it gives CASSLRLVVNTGELFF. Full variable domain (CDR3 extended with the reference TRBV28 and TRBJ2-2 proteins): DVKVTQSSRYLVKRTGEKVFLECVQDMDHENMFWYRQDPGLGLRLIYFSYDVKMKEKGDIPEGYSVSREKKERFSLILESASTNQTSMYLCASSLRLVVNTGELFFGEGSRLTVL.